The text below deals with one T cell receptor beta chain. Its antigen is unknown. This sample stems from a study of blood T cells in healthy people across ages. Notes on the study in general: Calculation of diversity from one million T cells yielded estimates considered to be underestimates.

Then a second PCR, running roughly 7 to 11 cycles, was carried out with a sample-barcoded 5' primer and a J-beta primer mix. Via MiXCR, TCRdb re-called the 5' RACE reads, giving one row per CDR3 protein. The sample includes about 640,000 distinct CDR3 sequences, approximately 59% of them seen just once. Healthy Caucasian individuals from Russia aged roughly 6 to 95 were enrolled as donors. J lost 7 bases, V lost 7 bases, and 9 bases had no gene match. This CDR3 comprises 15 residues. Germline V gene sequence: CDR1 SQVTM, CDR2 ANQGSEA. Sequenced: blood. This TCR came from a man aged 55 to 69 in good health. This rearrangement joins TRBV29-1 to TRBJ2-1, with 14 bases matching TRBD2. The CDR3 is CSGQTSGGAHNEQFF. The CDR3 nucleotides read TGCAGCGGCCAGACTAGCGGGGGGGCTCATAATGAGCAGTTCTTC.